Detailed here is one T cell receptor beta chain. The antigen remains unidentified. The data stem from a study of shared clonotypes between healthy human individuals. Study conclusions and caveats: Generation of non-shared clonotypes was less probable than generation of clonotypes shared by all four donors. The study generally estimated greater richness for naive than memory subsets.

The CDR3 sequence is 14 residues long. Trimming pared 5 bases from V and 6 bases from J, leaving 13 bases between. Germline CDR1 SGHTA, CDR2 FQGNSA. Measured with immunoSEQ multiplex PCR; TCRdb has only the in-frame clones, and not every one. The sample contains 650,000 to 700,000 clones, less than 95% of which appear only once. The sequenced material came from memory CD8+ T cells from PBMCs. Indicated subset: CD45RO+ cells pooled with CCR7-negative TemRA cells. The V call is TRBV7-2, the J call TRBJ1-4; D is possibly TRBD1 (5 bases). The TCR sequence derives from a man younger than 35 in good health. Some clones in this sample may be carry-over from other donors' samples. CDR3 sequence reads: CASSLGREDEKLFF. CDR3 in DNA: TGTGCCAGCAGCCTCGGCAGGGAGGATGAAAAACTGTTTTTT.